The rows below give T cell receptor beta chains drawn from one sample of a study of technical replicates of blood from a few donors. Clones were sequenced by immunoSEQ multiplex PCR, and TCRdb holds only the in-frame ones, with some missing. Counted here are about 75,000 clones, approximately 96% occurring once; the ten biggest clones make up almost 0.3%. The sample was T cells isolated from PBMCs. Receptors were obtained from a human donor in good health. CDR3s include the opening cysteine and the closing phenylalanine or tryptophan. D genes are given only for firm matches. Clone size appears in some rows only: once, few, many, or a class for an expanded clone.

cdr3_aa: CASSAPGQGGGTEAFF
cdr3_nt: TGTGCCAGCAGTGCTCCGGGACAGGGGGGTGGCACTGAAGCTTTCTTT
d_call: TRBD1
clone_size: once
v_call: TRBV6-1
j_call: TRBJ1-1

cdr3_aa: CASSYSGRRNEQFF
cdr3_nt: TGTGCCAGCAGTTATAGCGGGAGGCGGAATGAGCAGTTCTTC
d_call: TRBD2
clone_size: once
v_call: TRBV6-5
j_call: TRBJ2-1

cdr3_aa: CASSAAGGRTEAFF
cdr3_nt: TGTGCCAGCAGCGCAGCAGGGGGCCGAACTGAAGCTTTCTTT
d_call: TRBD1
clone_size: NA
v_call: TRBV11-2
j_call: TRBJ1-1

cdr3_aa: CAWTPGVETYEQYF
cdr3_nt: TGTGCCTGGACCCCGGGGGTAGAGACTTACGAGCAGTACTTC
d_call: NA
clone_size: NA
v_call: TRBV30
j_call: TRBJ2-7

cdr3_aa: CASSLVNYGYTF
cdr3_nt: TGTGCCAGCAGCTTAGTAAACTATGGCTACACCTTC
d_call: NA
clone_size: NA
v_call: TRBV7-2
j_call: TRBJ1-2

cdr3_aa: CASSFHRDRRVDQPQHF
cdr3_nt: TGTGCCAGCAGTTTTCATCGTGACCGCCGGGTGGATCAGCCCCAGCATTTT
d_call: NA
clone_size: NA
v_call: TRBV28
j_call: TRBJ1-5

cdr3_aa: CASSEGTGFYEQYF
cdr3_nt: TGTGCCAGCAGTGAGGGGACAGGGTTCTACGAGCAGTACTTC
d_call: TRBD1
clone_size: once
v_call: TRBV6-1
j_call: TRBJ2-7

cdr3_aa: CASSRTGQQPQHF
cdr3_nt: TGTGCCAGCAGCCGGACAGGGCAACAGCCCCAGCATTTT
d_call: TRBD1
clone_size: NA
v_call: TRBV13
j_call: TRBJ1-5

cdr3_aa: CASSLDHRQNTEAFF
cdr3_nt: TGTGCCAGCAGCTTGGACCATAGACAGAACACTGAAGCTTTCTTT
d_call: NA
clone_size: NA
v_call: TRBV5-4
j_call: TRBJ1-1

cdr3_aa: CASSYGRNNEQFF
cdr3_nt: TGTGCCAGCAGTTACGGGAGGAACAATGAGCAGTTCTTC
d_call: NA
clone_size: NA
v_call: TRBV6-5
j_call: TRBJ2-1

cdr3_aa: CAWSVAATYEQYF
cdr3_nt: TGTGCCTGGAGTGTAGCGGCAACCTACGAGCAGTACTTC
d_call: NA
clone_size: NA
v_call: TRBV30
j_call: TRBJ2-7

cdr3_aa: CASSDRQSTNEKLFF
cdr3_nt: TGTGCCAGCAGCGATCGACAGTCAACTAATGAAAAACTGTTTTTT
d_call: NA
clone_size: NA
v_call: TRBV7-9
j_call: TRBJ1-4

cdr3_aa: CASSATGWNTEAFF
cdr3_nt: TGTGCCAGCAGTGCTACAGGGTGGAACACTGAAGCTTTCTTT
d_call: NA
clone_size: NA
v_call: TRBV6-1
j_call: TRBJ1-1

cdr3_aa: CASSTSQGSNEKLFF
cdr3_nt: TGCGCCAGCAGCACCAGTCAGGGGTCTAATGAAAAACTGTTTTTT
d_call: NA
clone_size: NA
v_call: TRBV5-1
j_call: TRBJ1-4

cdr3_aa: CASSPRSGYIDDEQFF
cdr3_nt: TGCGCCAGCAGCCCGAGGTCGGGTTATATAGACGATGAGCAGTTCTTC
d_call: NA
clone_size: NA
v_call: TRBV4-3
j_call: TRBJ2-1

cdr3_aa: CASSLIALQPQHF
cdr3_nt: TGTGCCAGCAGTTTAATAGCTCTACAGCCCCAGCATTTT
d_call: NA
clone_size: once
v_call: TRBV27
j_call: TRBJ1-5

cdr3_aa: CASSLAALQYEQYF
cdr3_nt: TGTGCCAGCAGTTTAGCGGCCTTGCAATACGAGCAGTACTTC
d_call: NA
clone_size: NA
v_call: TRBV28
j_call: TRBJ2-7

cdr3_aa: CSVEAGGTTGELFF
cdr3_nt: TGCAGCGTTGAGGCGGGAGGGACCACCGGGGAGCTGTTTTTT
d_call: TRBD2
clone_size: few
v_call: TRBV29-1
j_call: TRBJ2-2